These 18 T cell receptor beta chains were all obtained from the same sample, sequenced in a study of cytomegalovirus exposure and HLA in healthy donors. Primers included in the PCR were 60 Vbeta and 13 Jbeta primers. Sequencing was performed with immunoSEQ multiplex PCR; in TCRdb, only in-frame clones are kept and a portion is missing. The data show 230,000 or so clones, roughly 91% seen once. The sequenced material came from PBMCs. Source of these receptors: a girl aged 2 to 9 in good health and CMV-seronegative.

V is TRBV27 and J is TRBJ2-7; 16 bases fit TRBD2. CDR1 and CDR2 (germline): MNHEY, SMNVEV (reference sequence). V shed 6 bases, J shed 2 bases, and the junction held 4 bases outside the gene matches. The CDR3 has 16 amino acids. CDR3 protein: CASRQGTSGGAYEQYF. CDR3 bases: TGTGCCAGCAGACAAGGGACTAGCGGGGGGGCCTACGAGCAGTACTTC.

The chain is built from TRBV7-6 and TRBJ2-7; 11 nucleotides agree with TRBD2. CDR1 and CDR2 from the germline V gene are SGHVS and FNYEAQ. The V gene end was trimmed by 5 bases and the J gene end by 2 bases; junction bases not matched to a gene: 5. This CDR3 region has 15 residues. DNA for the CDR3: TGTGCCAGCAGCCCCGGGACTAGCGGTACCTACGAGCAGTACTTC. Translated: CASSPGTSGTYEQYF.

The J gene is TRBJ1-2, the V gene TRBV5-1, with D unresolved. Trimming cost V 0 bases and J 7 bases, with 10 bases left between them. The germline gives CDR1 SGHRS, CDR2 YFSETQ. The length of the CDR3 is 13 residues. The CDR3 region is CASSLGSNSGYTF. CDR3 nucleotide sequence: TGCGCCAGCAGCTTGGGTAGTAATAGTGGCTACACCTTC. Full variable domain (remainder filled in from reference TRBV5-1 and TRBJ1-2): KAGVTQTPRYLIKTRGQQVTLSCSPISGHRSVSWYQQTPGQGLQFLFEYFSETQRNKGNFPGRFSGRQFSNSRSEMNVSTLELGDSALYLCASSLGSNSGYTFGSGTRLTVV.

This clone was detected a few times. The chain carries TRBV19 and TRBJ2-2, with TRBD1 matching 10 bases. The CDR3 extends over 15 amino acids. Germline V gene sequence: CDR1 LNHDA, CDR2 SQIVND (reference sequence). V was clipped by 5 bases and J by 5 bases; unmatched bases: 5. This CDR3 reads CASSRQGASTGELFF. In nucleotides, the CDR3 is TGTGCCAGTAGTCGACAGGGGGCTAGTACCGGGGAGCTGTTTTTT. Filled out from reference TRBV19 and TRBJ2-2, the complete variable domain reads DGGITQSPKYLFRKEGQNVTLSCEQNLNHDAMYWYRQDPGQGLRLIYYSQIVNDFQKGDIAEGYSVSREKKESFPLTVTSAQKNPTAFYLCASSRQGASTGELFFGEGSRLTVL.

This clone has just one count. The chain uses TRBV7-8 and TRBJ2-5; tentative D call: TRBD2 (6 bases). The CDR3 loop spans 14 amino acids. Germline CDR1 is SGHVS and CDR2 is FQNEAQ. V dropped 5 bases and J dropped 5 bases, with 15 bases sitting between them. Here the CDR3 DNA reads TGTGCCAGCAGCGCGCCGACTAGTTTGGAGACCCAGTACTTC. Protein sequence: CASSAPTSLETQYF.

The rearrangement uses TRBV11-2 and TRBJ2-7, with 7 nucleotides matching TRBD2. This CDR3 has 15 residues. Germline CDR1 reads SGHAT; CDR2 reads FQNNGV. V lost 4 bases and J lost 5; bases outside the gene matches: 11. The CDR3 sequence is CASSYSGGGINEQYF. CDR3 coding DNA: TGTGCCAGCAGCTACTCGGGAGGTGGTATCAACGAGCAGTACTTC.

V is TRBV11-1 and J is TRBJ2-2; 11 positions match TRBD2. The CDR3 consists of 15 residues. The germline V gene encodes CDR1 SGHAT and CDR2 FQDESV (reference sequence). After removal of 5 bases from V and 6 bases from J, the junction contained 5 bases not matched to a gene. This CDR3 is CASSQIAGGPGELFF. Written as DNA, the CDR3 is TGTGCCAGCAGCCAAATAGCGGGGGGGCCCGGGGAGCTGTTTTTT. Drawing the rest from reference TRBV11-1 and TRBJ2-2, the complete variable domain is EAEVAQSPRYKITEKSQAVAFWCDPISGHATLYWYRQILGQGPELLVQFQDESVVDDSQLPKDRFSAERLKGVDSTLKIQPAELGDSAMYLCASSQIAGGPGELFFGEGSRLTVL.

This chain's CDR3 is CASSFQVFPGTGNYNEQFF. The CDR3 DNA is TGTGCCAGCAGCTTCCAAGTTTTTCCGGGGACAGGGAACTACAATGAGCAGTTCTTC. The chain has TRBV7-9 and TRBJ2-1, with 9 bases matching TRBD1. Losses at the gene ends were 3 bases for V and 3 bases for J; bases not matched to a gene: 15. CDR1 is SEHNR and CDR2 is FQNEAQ in the germline V gene (reference sequence). This CDR3 spans 19 amino acids.

This clone appeared a single time. The genes are TRBV27 and TRBJ2-1; the D gene is possibly TRBD2 (6 bases). Germline V gives CDR1 MNHEY, CDR2 SMNVEV (reference sequence). The V end lost 0 bases, the J end lost 9 bases, and 12 bases lay between the germline ends. The CDR3 spans 14 residues. In DNA form, the CDR3 reads TGTGCCAGCAGTTTATCGTGGAGGGTTGGTGAGCAGTTCTTC. Protein: CASSLSWRVGEQFF.

The V gene is TRBV11-2, the J gene TRBJ2-5; D call uncertain. The end of the DNA aligns better with TRBJ2-7, so the J call may be wrong. The CDR3 is 14 residues long. Germline CDR1 reads SGHAT; CDR2 reads FQNNGV. The CDR3 reads CASSLGLSSYEQYF. CDR3 DNA: TGTGCCAGCAGCTTAGGACTTTCATCCTACGAGCAGTACTTC.

This chain links TRBV4-1 with TRBJ2-6; 10 bases fit TRBD2. Looked up from germline, CDR1 is MGHRA and CDR2 is YSYEKL. This CDR3 has 19 residues. V shed 4 bases and J 4 bases; nucleotides not matched to a gene: 13. The CDR3 nucleotides are TGCGCCAGCAGCCTTAGCGGGGGGCGAGGTTGGGCGGGGGCCAACGTCCTGACTTTC. Encoded protein: CASSLSGGRGWAGANVLTF.

The chain links TRBV4-1 to TRBJ2-7; 7 positions agree with TRBD1. The V and J ends lost 1 base and 2 bases, in that order; junction bases with no gene match: 5. Germline V gives CDR1 MGHRA, CDR2 YSYEKL. The CDR3 runs to 15 residues. This CDR3 is CASSQVLGQTYEQYF. The CDR3 nucleotides read TGCGCCAGCAGCCAAGTTTTGGGACAGACCTACGAGCAGTACTTC.

The chain is built from TRBV5-1 and TRBJ2-7, with 9 positions matching TRBD2. CDR3 length: 13 amino acids. In germline, CDR1 is SGHRS, CDR2 YFSETQ. After removal of 4 bases from V and 5 bases from J, the junction contained 4 bases not matched to a gene. The CDR3 region has the DNA TGCGCCAGCAGCCCCGGGACTAGCAACGAGCAGTACTTC. Translated, it gives CASSPGTSNEQYF.

This chain joins TRBV6-1 and TRBJ1-2; no definite D call. The CDR3 extends over 12 amino acids. V was cut by 0 bases and J by 14 bases, with 13 bases left in between. Germline loops: CDR1 MNHNS, CDR2 SASEGT. CDR3 DNA: TGTGCCAGCAGTGAAGCTCAGAGGGAGCGGACCTTC. Its translation: CASSEAQRERTF.

CDR3 sequence: CASSLDSDTGELFF. In DNA form, the CDR3 reads TGTGCCAGCAGCTTGGACTCCGACACCGGGGAGCTGTTTTTT. The gene calls are TRBV5-6 and TRBJ2-2, with D hard to call. Trimming stripped 0 bases from V and 3 bases from J, with 6 bases between. The germline CDR1 and CDR2 sequences are SGHDT and YYEEEE. There are 14 residues in the CDR3.

The chain employs TRBV9 and TRBJ2-1; D might be TRBD1 (5 bases). CDR3 length equals 13 residues. Trimming took 7 bases from V and 5 from J, leaving 13 bases between them. Germline CDR1 and CDR2: SGDLS and YYNGEE. The CDR3 here is CASGAPRDNEQFF. DNA of the CDR3: TGTGCCAGCGGGGCCCCCAGGGACAATGAGCAGTTCTTC.

The chain uses TRBV7-9 and TRBJ1-6; unclear D gene. The CDR3 covers 12 residues. The germline V and J ends were trimmed by 5 bases and 8 bases, with 7 bases remaining between them. Germline V gene lookup returns CDR1 SEHNR and CDR2 FQNEAQ (reference sequence). CDR3 region: CASSPSDSPLHF. CDR3 nucleotide sequence: TGTGCCAGCAGCCCTAGCGATTCACCCCTCCACTTT.

The gene calls are TRBV30 and TRBJ2-7; the match to TRBD1 covers 9 bases. Germline V gene sequence: CDR1 GTSNPN, CDR2 SVGIG (reference sequence). The CDR3 is made up of 14 amino acids. The V segment lost 0 bases and the J segment 5 bases; nucleotides outside the gene matches: 5. The CDR3 here is CAWSVTGTGNEQYF. The CDR3 nucleotides are TGTGCCTGGAGTGTCACCGGGACAGGGAACGAGCAGTACTTC.